This entry lists 30 T cell receptor beta chains sequenced from one sample in a study of T cells in Graves' hyperthyroidism and ophthalmopathy. RNA transcripts gave rise to amplified TCR beta CDR3 regions. A first-round RT-PCR of the TCR CDR3 used the HTBI primer set. Using its own MiXCR run on the multiplex PCR reads, TCRdb lists one record per CDR3 protein. The sample shows under 400,000 distinct CDR3 sequences, 15% to 20% of them seen only once. Sequencing was done on a sample of blood. These receptor sequences come from a woman aged 40 to 50 with Graves' ophthalmopathy.

This clonotype was seen at least ten times. This chain joins TRBV20-1 and TRBJ1-2; 11 nucleotides match TRBD1. This CDR3 contains 12 residues. J gave up 10 bases and V 5 bases, and 6 bases lay outside the gene matches. CDR1 and CDR2 (germline): DFQATT, SNEGSKA (reference sequence). The CDR3 spells CSAYRTGGFYTF. CDR3 DNA sequence: TGCAGTGCTTATAGGACAGGGGGCTTCTACACCTTC.

This clonotype showed up many times. This chain links TRBV6-2 or TRBV6-3 with TRBJ1-2; D uncertain. The CDR3 runs to 13 residues. V was cut by 8 bases and J by 4 bases, with 14 bases left in between. The germline V gene has CDR1 MNHEY and CDR2 SVGEGT. CDR3 loop: CASEGRKLYGYTF. CDR3 DNA sequence: TGTGCCAGCGAAGGCAGGAAGCTCTATGGCTACACCTTC.

This clonotype was detected ten times or more. This chain connects TRBV20-1 to TRBJ2-7; TRBD1 is a possible D gene (5 bases). Germline CDR1 and CDR2: DFQATT and SNEGSKA (reference sequence). The CDR3 covers 14 residues. Trimming took off 3 bases at V and 3 bases at J, with 15 bases between the two ends. The CDR3 is CSASGRDRYYEQYF. The CDR3 region has the DNA TGCAGTGCTAGCGGCCGAGACAGATACTACGAGCAGTACTTC.

This clonotype was observed many times. This chain connects TRBV6-5 to TRBJ1-5; no clear D. There are 15 residues in the CDR3. V lost 0 bases to trimming and J lost 0 bases, with 6 bases between them. Germline-derived CDR1 and CDR2 are MNHEY and SVGAGI. For the CDR3, the DNA is TGTGCCAGCAGTTACTCACAGTATAGCAATCAGCCCCAGCATTTT. It codes for CASSYSQYSNQPQHF.

This clonotype has at least ten counts. CDR3 nucleotides: TGTGCCAGCAGTGAATTATCTAGCGGGAGGTTCTGGGAGCAGTACTTC. This gives the protein CASSELSSGRFWEQYF. The chain recombines TRBV6-1 with TRBJ2-7; 11 nucleotides agree with TRBD2. From germline, CDR1 is MNHNS and CDR2 SASEGT. The CDR3 spans 16 residues. Losses at the gene ends were 2 bases for V and 7 bases for J; bases not matched to a gene: 10.

The count of this clonotype is one. The chain links TRBV12-3 or TRBV12-4 to TRBJ1-6; D perhaps matches TRBD1 (5 bases). The CDR3 spans 14 residues. Trimming removed 4 bases at V and 8 bases at J, with 12 bases between. The CDR3 nucleotides read TGTGCCAGCAGTTCCATGGGCAGGGATTCACCCCTCCACTTT. Translated, it gives CASSSMGRDSPLHF.

This clonotype was observed a handful of times. This chain connects TRBV18 to TRBJ2-5; TRBD2 matches at 8 bases. CDR1 KGHSH and CDR2 LQKENI come from the germline V gene. The CDR3 loop spans 18 amino acids. Unmatched junction bases numbered 16, after V lost 2 bases and J lost 5 bases. The CDR3 DNA follows: TGTGCCAGCTCACCAAAACGGACTAGCTCTCGAGGGGTGGAGACCCAGTACTTC. Encoded protein: CASSPKRTSSRGVETQYF.

Ten or more counts support this clonotype. The chain couples TRBV24-1 to TRBJ1-1; a possible D gene is TRBD1 (5 bases). The CDR3 runs to 15 residues. The germline V and J ends were trimmed by 9 bases and 4 bases, with 20 bases remaining between them. CDR1 and CDR2 (germline): KGHDR, SFDVKD. CDR3 nucleotide sequence: TGTGCCACCGACATCGGTCCCCGGGGGACCACTGAAGCTTTCTTT. Protein product: CATDIGPRGTTEAFF.

This clonotype was observed many times. The chain is built from TRBV9 and TRBJ2-7; D could derive from TRBD1 or TRBD2 (5 bases each). The length of the CDR3 is 12 residues. Trimming shortened V by 2 bases and J by 7 bases, and 10 bases separated the two germline ends. The germline CDR1 and CDR2 sequences are SGDLS and YYNGEE. DNA for the CDR3: TGTGCCAGCAGCGTGGACGGGGCAGAGCAGTACTTC. As protein: CASSVDGAEQYF. Variable domain in full (rest from reference TRBV9 and TRBJ2-7): DSGVTQTPKHLITATGQRVTLRCSPRSGDLSVYWYQQSLDQGLQFLIQYYNGEERAKGNILERFSAQQFPDLHSELNLSSLELGDSALYFCASSVDGAEQYFGPGTRLTVT.

This clonotype has ten or more counts. The chain's CDR3 is CATSGHLAPIFSTGELFF. CDR3 bases: TGTGCCACCAGCGGGCATCTAGCACCGATTTTTAGCACCGGGGAGCTGTTTTTT. The chain couples TRBV24-1 to TRBJ2-2, with a tentative D call TRBD2 (5 bases). CDR3 length equals 18 residues. V shed 7 bases and J shed 4 bases, with 24 bases lying between them. Germline V lookup: CDR1 KGHDR, CDR2 SFDVKD.

This clonotype was counted ten times or more. This chain links TRBV5-6 with TRBJ1-2; D is possibly TRBD1 (5 bases). The CDR3 contains 14 residues. V was cut by 4 bases and J by 4 bases, with 14 bases left in between. Looked up from germline, CDR1 is SGHDT and CDR2 is YYEEEE. The chain's CDR3 is CASSIGTGRYGYTF. Written as DNA, the CDR3 is TGTGCCAGCAGCATAGGTACAGGCCGCTATGGCTACACCTTC.

This clonotype was recorded at least ten times. This chain links TRBV6-5 with TRBJ2-6; D is possibly TRBD2 (6 bases). Germline V gene lookup returns CDR1 MNHEY and CDR2 SVGAGI. V was clipped by 8 bases and J by 0 bases, with 11 bases between them. The CDR3 consists of 15 residues. CDR3 coding DNA: TGTGCCAGCGCATCGGGGGACTCTGGGGCCAACGTCCTGACTTTC. This translates into CASASGDSGANVLTF.

This clonotype was observed at least ten times. V usage is TRBV7-2 and J usage is TRBJ1-5, with no clear D. Between the trimmed V and J ends, which lost 4 bases and 3 bases, there was a span of 7 bases. Germline V CDR1 and CDR2: SGHTA, FQGNSA. The CDR3 is made up of 13 amino acids. The CDR3 sequence is CASSWEANQPQHF. CDR3 coding DNA: TGTGCCAGCAGCTGGGAGGCCAATCAGCCCCAGCATTTT.

This clonotype was counted many times. The chain carries TRBV12-3 or TRBV12-4 and TRBJ1-5; the D is unclear. The V end lost 1 base, the J end lost 4 bases, and 11 bases lay between the germline ends. This CDR3 comprises 15 residues. The CDR3 sequence: CASSLGLAANQPQHF. In DNA form, the CDR3 reads TGTGCCAGCAGTTTAGGACTGGCAGCTAATCAGCCCCAGCATTTT.

This clonotype was seen at least ten times. This chain joins TRBV20-1 and TRBJ2-2; a possible D gene is TRBD2 (5 bases). This CDR3 spans 17 amino acids. V was trimmed by 0 bases and J by 0 bases, leaving 14 bases between them. Germline V gene lookup returns CDR1 DFQATT and CDR2 SNEGSKA (reference sequence). In nucleotides, the CDR3 is TGCAGTGCTAGAGATCCGGGAAAAGGGACGAACACCGGGGAGCTGTTTTTT. It encodes CSARDPGKGTNTGELFF.

This clonotype was seen many times. The chain has TRBV6-6 and TRBJ2-6, with unresolved D. Germline values: CDR1 MNHNY, CDR2 SVGAGI (reference sequence). The V and J ends lost 5 bases and 1 base respectively, with 21 bases between them. The CDR3 spans 19 residues. CDR3 sequence (DNA): TGTGCCAGCAGTCCGCTGGGTAGACGCCCTTTGTCTGGGGCCAACGTCCTGACTTTC. Protein: CASSPLGRRPLSGANVLTF.

There are many counts of this clonotype. A junction boundary mismatches the germline segment, possibly from a read error. The chain couples TRBV24-1 to TRBJ2-7; TRBD2 matches 8 bases. This CDR3 has 15 residues. CDR1 is KGHDR and CDR2 is SFDVKD in the germline V gene. The CDR3 sequence is CATSARAGESSEQYF. Here the CDR3 DNA reads TGTGCCACCAGTGCCCGAGCGGGAGAGTCCTCCGAGCAGTACTTC.

This clonotype has at least ten counts. The V gene is TRBV18, the J gene TRBJ1-1; D is possibly TRBD1 (5 bases). Trimming shortened V by 1 base and J by 7 bases, and 10 bases separated the two germline ends. The CDR3 length is 13 residues. Germline values: CDR1 KGHSH, CDR2 LQKENI. DNA of the CDR3: TGTGCCAGCTCACCACAGTTCCAGGGTGAAGCTTTCTTT. Translating it yields CASSPQFQGEAFF.

This clonotype was detected ten times or more. This chain's CDR3 is CATRDSSRGNTIYF. The DNA of the CDR3 is TGTGCCACGAGGGACAGTTCTAGGGGAAACACCATATATTTT. The V call is TRBV6-1, the J call TRBJ1-3; 7 nucleotides align to TRBD1. There are 14 residues in the CDR3. With 10 bases clipped from V and 4 bases from J, the junction kept 10 bases outside the gene matches. Germline CDR1 and CDR2: MNHNS and SASEGT.

This clonotype showed up many times. J is TRBJ2-7 and V is TRBV29-1, with TRBD1 matching over 11 bases. The V and J ends lost 1 base and 1 base, in that order; junction bases with no gene match: 3. Germline CDR1 is SQVTM and CDR2 is ANQGSEA. This CDR3 is 15 amino acids long. CDR3 amino acids: CSVEAGTGGSYEQYF. The CDR3 DNA follows: TGCAGCGTTGAAGCCGGGACAGGGGGTTCCTACGAGCAGTACTTC.

This clonotype has a handful of counts. The chain uses TRBV28 and TRBJ1-2; D is perhaps TRBD1 (5 bases). Trimming took off 5 bases at V and 5 bases at J, with 15 bases between the two ends. The CDR3 is 14 amino acids. Germline assignment: CDR1 MDHEN and CDR2 SYDVKM. CDR3 nucleotide sequence: TGTGCCAGCAGTCATGATGATGGGGGATATGGCTACACCTTC. It translates to CASSHDDGGYGYTF.

This clonotype was seen repeatedly, ten times or more. The chain employs TRBV30 and TRBJ1-1; the D is unclear. The CDR3 extends over 14 amino acids. Germline lookup yields CDR1 GTSNPN and CDR2 SVGIG (reference sequence). V was cut by 2 bases and J by 2 bases, with 12 bases left in between. CDR3 residues: CAWSWTGFNTEAFF. CDR3 nucleotide sequence: TGTGCCTGGAGTTGGACCGGTTTCAACACTGAAGCTTTCTTT.

This clonotype was seen ten or more times. This sequence joins TRBV6-9 and TRBJ2-5; D is perhaps TRBD2 (7 bases). This CDR3 has 16 residues. Germline V CDR1 and CDR2: MNHGY, SVAAGI. Trimming took off 0 bases at V and 1 base at J, with 12 bases between the two ends. The DNA of the CDR3 is TGTGCCAGCAGTTATTCACAGGGAGGGGTCCAAGAGACCCAGTACTTC. Translating gives CASSYSQGGVQETQYF.

This clonotype was detected ten times or more. The CDR3 DNA reads as TGTGCCAGTAGTAAGCAAGGACAGCTGGTTCATGGCTACACCTTC. As protein: CASSKQGQLVHGYTF. This chain uses TRBV19 with TRBJ1-2; D is possibly TRBD1 (6 bases). Germline V gene sequence: CDR1 LNHDA, CDR2 SQIVND (reference sequence). V lost 4 bases and J lost 6, with 18 bases in between. This CDR3 is 15 amino acids long.

In this sample, this clonotype turned up many times. This sequence joins TRBV9 and TRBJ2-5; 8 bases match TRBD2. This CDR3 contains 17 residues. The germline V gene encodes CDR1 SGDLS and CDR2 YYNGEE. V lost 3 bases to trimming and J lost 2 bases; unmatched junction nucleotides: 12. CDR3 in DNA: TGTGCCAGCAGCGGCGGAAAGTGGTCGGGAGGGCAAGAGACCCAGTACTTC. This codes for CASSGGKWSGGQETQYF.

V gene TRBV4-3 combines with J gene TRBJ1-1, with D unclear. Trimming took 0 bases from V and 2 from J, leaving 13 bases between them. The CDR3 has 16 residues. CDR1 is LGHNA, CDR2 YSLEER, per germline. CDR3 nucleotides: TGCGCCAGCAGCCAAGATCTGACTGGCAGAAACACTGAAGCTTTCTTT. Protein sequence: CASSQDLTGRNTEAFF.

The table lists this clonotype with many counts. The rearrangement links TRBV20-1 to TRBJ2-5; 13 nucleotides agree with TRBD2. CDR1 and CDR2 (germline): DFQATT, SNEGSKA (reference sequence). There are 14 residues in the CDR3. With V trimmed by 6 bases and J by 4 bases, 5 bases remained unmatched. The CDR3 bases are TGCAGTGCCTGGTGGACTAGCGGGGGAGAGACCCAGTACTTC. This sequence encodes CSAWWTSGGETQYF.

This clonotype was observed at least ten times. The J gene is TRBJ1-1, the V gene TRBV12-3 or TRBV12-4; TRBD1 matches 9 bases. V lost 2 bases and J lost 6; bases outside the gene matches: 7. This CDR3 spans 15 amino acids. The chain's CDR3 is CASSLTGTGRAEAFF. The CDR3 DNA reads TGTGCCAGCAGTTTAACCGGGACAGGGAGAGCTGAAGCTTTCTTT.

Many counts were recorded for this clonotype. The V gene is TRBV19, the J gene TRBJ2-7; maybe TRBD1 (6 bases). The CDR3 has 14 residues. Trimming pared 7 bases from V and 0 bases from J, leaving 13 bases between. Germline V CDR1 and CDR2: LNHDA, SQIVND (reference sequence). Here the CDR3 DNA reads TGTGCCAGTACCCCGGACAGATACTCCTACGAGCAGTACTTC. Amino acid sequence: CASTPDRYSYEQYF.

V gene TRBV27 combines with J gene TRBJ1-1; a weak D match, TRBD1 (5 bases). This CDR3 has 13 residues. V was pared by 9 bases and J by 2 bases, with 13 bases between. Per the germline V gene, CDR1 is MNHEY and CDR2 is SMNVEV (reference sequence). Here the CDR3 reads CASRQRPNTEAFF. In DNA, the CDR3 is TGTGCCAGTAGACAGAGACCTAACACTGAAGCTTTCTTT.